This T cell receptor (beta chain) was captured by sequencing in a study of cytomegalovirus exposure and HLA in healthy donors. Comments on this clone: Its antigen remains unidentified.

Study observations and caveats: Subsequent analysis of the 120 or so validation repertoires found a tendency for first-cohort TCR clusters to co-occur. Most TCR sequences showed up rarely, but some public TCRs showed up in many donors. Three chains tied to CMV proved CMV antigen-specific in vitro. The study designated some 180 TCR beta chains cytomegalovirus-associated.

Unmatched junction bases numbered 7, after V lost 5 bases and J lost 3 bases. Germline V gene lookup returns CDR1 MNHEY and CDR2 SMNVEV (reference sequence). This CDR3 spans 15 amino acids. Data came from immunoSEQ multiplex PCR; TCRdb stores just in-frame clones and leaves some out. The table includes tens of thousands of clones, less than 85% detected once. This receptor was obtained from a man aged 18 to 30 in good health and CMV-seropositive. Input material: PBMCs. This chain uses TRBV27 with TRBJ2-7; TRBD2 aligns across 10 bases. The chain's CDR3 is CASSPRSGRGYEQYF. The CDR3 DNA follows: TGTGCCAGCAGTCCCCGAAGCGGGAGGGGCTACGAGCAGTACTTC.